The 25 T cell receptor beta chains in this list originate from one sample, sequenced in a study of T cell changes during pregnancy in multiple sclerosis. Method: immunoSEQ multiplex PCR; TCRdb's copy keeps in-frame clones and lacks some. In the table there are about 75,000 clones, about 90% of which are singletons. The specimen comprised peripheral blood, sampled in the first trimester of pregnancy. These receptors came from a female donor in good health, enrolled as a control in a pregnancy study.

The rearrangement uses TRBV6-5 and TRBJ1-2, with D maybe TRBD1 (6 bases). Trimming removed 8 bases from V and 0 bases from J, with 10 bases in between. The CDR3 length is 13 residues. Germline values: CDR1 MNHEY, CDR2 SVGAGI. CDR3 DNA sequence: TGTGCCAGCGCCAGGGGAGCTAACTATGGCTACACCTTC. Protein product: CASARGANYGYTF.

This chain connects TRBV4-3 to TRBJ2-5, with 15 bases aligning to TRBD2. The CDR3 has 17 amino acids. Trimming at V came to 4 bases and at J to 3 bases, leaving 6 bases not matched to a gene. The germline V gene has CDR1 LGHNA and CDR2 YSLEER. CDR3 region: CASSPWTSGRAKETQYF. The CDR3 bases are TGCGCCAGCAGCCCCTGGACTAGCGGGAGGGCTAAAGAGACCCAGTACTTC.

CDR3 amino acids: CASSRRNQPQHF. In nucleotides, the CDR3 is TGTGCCAGCTCTAGGAGGAATCAGCCCCAGCATTTT. The V call is TRBV6-5, the J call TRBJ1-5, with unresolved D. This CDR3 has 12 amino acids. The V end was cut by 8 bases, the J end by 4 bases, with 9 bases between. CDR1 and CDR2 (germline): MNHEY, SVGAGI.

This sequence joins TRBV9 and TRBJ1-1; D remains unclear. The V gene's germline CDR1 is SGDLS and CDR2 YYNGEE. CDR3 length: 13 residues. Trimming stripped 0 bases from V and 8 bases from J, with 11 bases between. CDR3 region: CASSVVLTGEAFF. The CDR3 nucleotides read TGTGCCAGCAGCGTAGTACTAACCGGGGAAGCTTTCTTT.

This chain uses TRBV27 with TRBJ1-2, with 9 bases lining up with TRBD1. In germline, CDR1 is MNHEY, CDR2 SMNVEV (reference sequence). Trimming at V came to 6 bases and at J to 8 bases, leaving 7 bases not matched to a gene. The CDR3 totals 13 residues. This CDR3 reads CASRGQGMKGYTF. In DNA form, the CDR3 reads TGTGCCAGCAGGGGACAGGGCATGAAGGGCTACACCTTC.

J is TRBJ1-5 and V is TRBV28; D is possibly TRBD1 (5 bases). V was shortened by 6 bases and J by 5 bases, with 11 bases between the two germline ends. The CDR3 runs to 13 residues. Germline CDR1 is MDHEN and CDR2 is SYDVKM. The CDR3 nucleotides are TGTGCCAGCAGCGCAGGGTACCATCAGCCCCAGCATTTT. This gives the protein CASSAGYHQPQHF.

The chain employs TRBV30 and TRBJ1-5; no clear D. V was cut by 3 bases and J by 3 bases, with 6 bases left in between. The germline V gene encodes CDR1 GTSNPN and CDR2 SVGIG (reference sequence). There are 12 residues in the CDR3. CDR3 sequence reads: CAWSLANQPQHF. CDR3 DNA: TGTGCCTGGAGCCTGGCCAATCAGCCCCAGCATTTT.

V usage is TRBV2 and J usage is TRBJ2-1; possible D gene TRBD1, 6 bases. The CDR3 sequence is 15 residues long. Germline V gene lookup returns CDR1 SNHLY and CDR2 FYNNEI. V lost 1 base, J lost 6 bases, and 13 bases lay in between. CDR3 amino acids: CASSEVRTASNEQFF. In DNA form, the CDR3 reads TGTGCCAGCAGTGAAGTTAGGACAGCTAGCAATGAGCAGTTCTTC.

J is TRBJ1-1 and V is TRBV15; TRBD1 matches 7 bases. J was trimmed by 0 bases and V by 5 bases; bases with no gene match: 9. The CDR3 totals 16 residues. Germline assignment: CDR1 LNHNV and CDR2 YYDKDF (reference sequence). DNA for the CDR3: TGTGCCACCAGCGGTGGACAGGCCGTTATGAACACTGAAGCTTTCTTT. This encodes CATSGGQAVMNTEAFF.

The V and J genes are TRBV4-1 and TRBJ2-5; D is possibly TRBD1 (5 bases). This CDR3 region has 15 residues. V lost 4 bases and J 1 base, leaving 13 bases between the germline ends. Germline assignment: CDR1 MGHRA and CDR2 YSYEKL. CDR3 DNA: TGCGCCAGCAGCCCGACCGTAGACAGCCAAGAGACCCAGTACTTC. Translation gives CASSPTVDSQETQYF.

This clone was counted once. This sequence joins TRBV28 and TRBJ1-5; 10 bases agree with TRBD1. J gave up 9 bases and V 3 bases, and 8 bases lay outside the gene matches. Germline assignment: CDR1 MDHEN and CDR2 SYDVKM. CDR3 length: 15 amino acids. The CDR3 protein is CASSFPGQGKLPQHF. CDR3 DNA sequence: TGTGCCAGCAGTTTTCCGGGACAGGGGAAGTTGCCCCAGCATTTT.

V and J are TRBV6-6 and TRBJ2-7, with TRBD2 matching over 8 bases. The V and J ends lost 7 bases and 3 bases, in that order; junction bases with no gene match: 8. Germline values: CDR1 MNHNY, CDR2 SVGAGI (reference sequence). The CDR3 covers 14 residues. Here the CDR3 reads CASTESGRSYEQYF. CDR3 bases: TGTGCCAGCACCGAAAGCGGGAGAAGCTACGAGCAGTACTTC.

This chain joins TRBV5-1 and TRBJ1-3; TRBD1 might be the D (5 bases). The CDR3 contains 16 residues. Trimming shortened V by 3 bases and J by 2 bases, and 15 bases separated the two germline ends. Per the germline V gene, CDR1 is SGHRS and CDR2 is YFSETQ. This CDR3 reads CASSWGPGDPGNTIYF. The CDR3 DNA reads as TGCGCCAGCAGCTGGGGACCGGGGGACCCTGGAAACACCATATATTTT.

The sample holds a few counts of this clone. The V and J genes are TRBV28 and TRBJ1-1, with D unresolved. This CDR3 is built from 13 residues. With 2 bases removed from V and 4 bases from J, the gap between germline ends came to 8 bases. Germline CDR1 reads MDHEN; CDR2 reads SYDVKM. Here the CDR3 DNA reads TGTGCCAGCAGTTTAGTGGGGAGCACTGAAGCTTTCTTT. This sequence encodes CASSLVGSTEAFF.

In its sample, this clone was seen once. The chain couples TRBV28 to TRBJ1-1, with 8 nucleotides matching TRBD1. V lost 8 bases, J lost 4 bases, and 12 bases stayed unmatched. The germline V gene encodes CDR1 MDHEN and CDR2 SYDVKM. The CDR3 length is 15 residues. CDR3: CASGRPGQAGTEAFF. DNA for the CDR3: TGTGCCAGCGGAAGGCCGGGACAGGCTGGCACTGAAGCTTTCTTT.

The chain combines TRBV27 with TRBJ1-2; 8 nucleotides line up with TRBD1. J was trimmed by 2 bases and V by 4 bases; bases with no gene match: 0. Germline CDR1 MNHEY, CDR2 SMNVEV (reference sequence). The CDR3 totals 13 residues. The CDR3 loop is CASSYRGNYGYTF. In DNA form, the CDR3 reads TGTGCCAGCAGTTACAGGGGGAACTATGGCTACACCTTC.

This rearrangement joins TRBV10-3 to TRBJ1-2, with 8 bases aligning to TRBD1. V was clipped by 8 bases and J by 9 bases; unmatched bases: 11. The germline CDR1 and CDR2 sequences are ENHRY and SYGVKD. CDR3 length: 13 amino acids. This CDR3 reads CAIGPGRGQSYTF. In DNA, the CDR3 is TGTGCCATCGGGCCTGGCAGGGGGCAGAGCTACACCTTC.

The chain uses TRBV9 and TRBJ2-3; 8 bases map to TRBD1. Germline V CDR1 and CDR2: SGDLS, YYNGEE. Trimming at V came to 4 bases and at J to 5 bases, leaving 6 bases not matched to a gene. The CDR3 has 14 residues. The CDR3 coding sequence is TGTGCCAGCAGCTCAGGGGGCGGCGGAGATACGCAGTATTTT. Amino acid sequence: CASSSGGGGDTQYF.

The chain couples TRBV5-8 to TRBJ2-5; 7 bases fit TRBD1. The V gene's germline CDR1 is SGHTS and CDR2 YDEGEE. The CDR3 is made up of 15 amino acids. The junction had 5 bases not matched to a gene; V was cut back by 3 bases and J by 0 bases. In DNA, the CDR3 is TGTGCCAGCAGCTCCGGGACAGATAACCAAGAGACCCAGTACTTC. It encodes CASSSGTDNQETQYF.

Only one count was recorded for this clone. This rearrangement joins TRBV4-3 to TRBJ1-1; the match to TRBD1 covers 7 bases. J gave up 2 bases and V 1 base, and 7 bases lay outside the gene matches. The CDR3 extends over 16 amino acids. CDR1 is LGHNA and CDR2 is YSLEER in the germline V gene. CDR3 amino acids: CASSQAPRTGNTEAFF. CDR3 in DNA: TGCGCCAGCAGCCAAGCGCCGCGGACAGGAAACACTGAAGCTTTCTTT.

The chain couples TRBV5-4 to TRBJ2-5; D gene uncertain. CDR1 and CDR2 (germline): SGHNT, YYREEE (reference sequence). The CDR3 runs to 13 residues. V was shortened by 3 bases and J by 0 bases, with 6 bases between the two germline ends. CDR3 sequence: CASSYENQETQYF. For the CDR3, the DNA is TGTGCCAGCAGCTACGAGAACCAAGAGACCCAGTACTTC.

The genes are TRBV30 and TRBJ1-2; D perhaps matches TRBD1 (6 bases). V gave up 8 bases and J gave up 4 bases, with 14 bases separating them. The CDR3 covers 12 residues. CDR1 is GTSNPN and CDR2 is SVGIG in the germline V gene (reference sequence). CDR3 in DNA: TGTGCCCGGGCACAGGGTGGCTATGGCTACACCTTC. Translation: CARAQGGYGYTF.

The V call is TRBV5-1, the J call TRBJ2-1, with 7 bases matching TRBD2. Germline assignment: CDR1 SGHRS and CDR2 YFSETQ. J was trimmed by 6 bases and V by 3 bases; bases with no gene match: 6. This CDR3 region has 14 residues. DNA of the CDR3: TGCGCCAGCAGCTCCCGGACTAGAACCAATGAGCAGTTCTTC. This codes for CASSSRTRTNEQFF.

The V call is TRBV27, the J call TRBJ2-7; 7 nucleotides agree with TRBD1. CDR1 and CDR2 from the germline V gene are MNHEY and SMNVEV (reference sequence). This CDR3 spans 14 amino acids. V trimming: 1 base; J trimming: 5 bases; junction bases outside the gene matches: 5. The chain's CDR3 is CASSLYRGRNEQYF. As DNA, the CDR3 is TGTGCCAGCAGTTTATACAGGGGACGTAACGAGCAGTACTTC.

This clone was recorded once. The chain carries TRBV27 and TRBJ1-2; maybe TRBD1 (5 bases). The CDR3 runs to 15 residues. Trimming shortened V by 7 bases and J by 6 bases, and 21 bases separated the two germline ends. The germline V gene has CDR1 MNHEY and CDR2 SMNVEV (reference sequence). CDR3 nucleotides: TGTGCCAGCACCCTTAGGCCAGGGAGGAGACATGGCTACACCTTC. It specifies CASTLRPGRRHGYTF.